This TCR beta chain stems from a study of cytomegalovirus exposure and HLA in healthy donors. The trim removed 6 bases at V and 0 bases at J, leaving 6 bases unmatched. The CDR3 sequence is 15 residues long. Germline CDR1 reads MNHEY; CDR2 reads SMNVEV (reference sequence). This clone was observed a handful of times. Its antigen is as yet unknown. The study, taken as a whole, reports: TRBV6-2, TRBV6-3 and some other V segments were unresolvable in 87-base-pair reads.

The PCR was carried out with 60 Vbeta primers and 13 Jbeta primers. Sequencing was performed with immunoSEQ multiplex PCR; in TCRdb, only in-frame clones are kept and a portion is missing. The data hold approximately 150,000 clones, with roughly 65% observed a single time. The TCR comes from a woman under 30 in good health and CMV-seropositive. This chain connects TRBV27 to TRBJ2-7; 9 nucleotides match TRBD1. The sample taken for sequencing was PBMCs. CDR3 sequence: CASRQPGQGSYEQYF. CDR3 DNA: TGTGCCAGCAGACAACCGGGACAGGGCTCCTACGAGCAGTACTTC.